This TCR beta chain is from a study of shared clonotypes between healthy human individuals. The CDR3 spans 13 residues. The germline V gene encodes CDR1 SGHRS and CDR2 YFSETQ. Trimming took off 4 bases at V and 0 bases at J, with 7 bases between the two ends. This table comes from immunoSEQ multiplex PCR, and its TCRdb copy is limited to in-frame clones, with some not included. The sample has about 2.4 million clones; just over 90% are singletons. Sequencing input: naive CD4+ T cells sorted from blood. Subset: CD45RA+ positively selected. This chain joins TRBV5-1 and TRBJ2-5; D gene uncertain. The sequence derives from a man in his late teens or twenties in good health. The DNA for the CDR3 is TGCGCCAGCAGCCCAAGGTACCAAGAGACCCAGTACTTC. Translated: CASSPRYQETQYF.